This TCR beta chain was sequenced during a study of OX40 agonist ivuxolimab in advanced cancers. This CDR3 contains 19 residues. The germline CDR1 and CDR2 sequences are SGHNT and YYREEE (reference sequence). Deletions cut 1 base from V and 1 base from J, with 23 bases between. The repertoire was sequenced with immunoSEQ multiplex PCR; TCRdb's copy has only in-frame clones and lacks some. The sample shows under 70,000 clones, 86% of them seen only once. The clonotype was recovered from an adult with an advanced solid tumor such as melanoma, head and neck, liver or kidney cancer. The chain joins TRBV5-4 to TRBJ1-1, with D unresolved. The sample here was CD4+ or CD8+ T cells sorted from blood, taken in a trial of the OX40 agonist ivuxolimab. The CDR3 coding sequence is TGTGCCAGCAGCTTGATCTCCCCCCCGGTAAGGAGAAAGAACACTGAAGCTTTCTTT. Its protein product is CASSLISPPVRRKNTEAFF.